Detailed here is one T cell receptor (beta chain). Trimming stripped 4 bases from V and 7 bases from J, with 20 bases between. The CDR3 spans 15 residues. This sample is part of a study of CD8 T cells in Susac syndrome. With random hexamers, 0.5 to 1 ug RNA was reverse transcribed. TCRdb recomputed calls from the immunoSEQ multiplex PCR reads with MiXCR, one row per CDR3 protein. This table has some 170,000 distinct CDR3 sequences, about 95% appearing once. The source is a human donor in good health. V usage is TRBV12-3 or TRBV12-4 and J usage is TRBJ2-7; the D gene is possibly TRBD1 (5 bases). Sequencing was carried out using CD4+ T cells from PBMCs. The CDR3 coding sequence is TGTGCCAGCAGTTCATCCCGACAGCCATATGGGGAGCAGTACTTC. Protein sequence: CASSSSRQPYGEQYF.